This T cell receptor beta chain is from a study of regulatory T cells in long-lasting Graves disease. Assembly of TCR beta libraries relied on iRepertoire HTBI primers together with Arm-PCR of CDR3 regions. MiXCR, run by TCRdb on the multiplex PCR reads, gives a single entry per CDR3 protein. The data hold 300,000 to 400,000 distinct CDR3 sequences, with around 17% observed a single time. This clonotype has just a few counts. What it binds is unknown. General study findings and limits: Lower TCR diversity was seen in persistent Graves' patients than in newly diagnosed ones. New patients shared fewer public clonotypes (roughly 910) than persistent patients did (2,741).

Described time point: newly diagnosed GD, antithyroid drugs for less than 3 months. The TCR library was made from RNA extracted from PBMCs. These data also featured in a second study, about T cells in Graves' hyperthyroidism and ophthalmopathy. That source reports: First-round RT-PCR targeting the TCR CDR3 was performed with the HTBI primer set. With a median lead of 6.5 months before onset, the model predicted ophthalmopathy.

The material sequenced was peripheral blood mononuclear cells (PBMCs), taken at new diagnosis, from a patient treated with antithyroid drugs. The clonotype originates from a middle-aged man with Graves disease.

CDR3 region: CSVEVLAGARETQYF. In nucleotides, the CDR3 is TGCAGCGTTGAGGTTCTAGCGGGGGCTAGGGAGACCCAGTACTTC. This chain links TRBV29-1 with TRBJ2-5; TRBD2 matches at 10 bases. CDR3 size: 15 residues. Germline-derived CDR1 and CDR2 are SQVTM and ANQGSEA. Trimming removed 3 bases from V and 5 bases from J; junction bases left unmatched: 9.